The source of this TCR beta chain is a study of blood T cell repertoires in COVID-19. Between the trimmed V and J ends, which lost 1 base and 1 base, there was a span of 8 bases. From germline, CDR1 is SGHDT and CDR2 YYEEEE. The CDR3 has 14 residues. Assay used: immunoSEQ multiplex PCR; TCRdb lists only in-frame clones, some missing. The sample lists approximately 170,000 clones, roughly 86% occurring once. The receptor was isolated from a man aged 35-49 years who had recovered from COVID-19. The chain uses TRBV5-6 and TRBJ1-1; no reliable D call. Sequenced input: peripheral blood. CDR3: CASSLRSGNTEAFF. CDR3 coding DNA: TGTGCCAGCAGCTTGCGCTCGGGGAACACTGAAGCTTTCTTT.